The rows below give T cell receptor beta chains drawn from one sample of a study of blood T cell repertoires in COVID-19. Produced via immunoSEQ multiplex PCR; TCRdb's table is partial and in-frame only. The repertoire holds around 160,000 clones, with roughly 84% as singletons. Sample: PBMCs or T cells enriched from blood (not recorded which). The origin of the receptors is a woman between 50 and 59 years old who had been exposed to COVID-19. The CDR3 runs from the conserved cysteine through the conserved F or W. A D gene is named only where the DNA matches it firmly. Rows give clone size only sometimes, using once, few, many, or a class for an expanded clone.

TRBJ1-1,TRBV9,NA,TRBD1,CASSVSDRIMTGTEAFF,TGTGCCAGCAGCGTCTCGGACAGGATTATGACAGGGACTGAAGCTTTCTTT
TRBJ2-3,TRBV4-3,NA,NA,CASSHSVPGHLTDTQYF,TGCGCCAGCAGCCACTCCGTTCCGGGACATCTCACAGATACGCAGTATTTT
TRBJ1-6,TRBV6-5,NA,NA,CASIQGYNSPLHF,TGTGCCAGCATTCAGGGATATAATTCACCCCTCCACTTT
TRBJ2-3,TRBV6-5,NA,NA,CASSYQGVTDTQYF,TGTGCCAGCAGTTACCAGGGCGTCACAGATACGCAGTATTTT
TRBJ1-2,TRBV10-3,NA,TRBD1,CAVRGTGWVGYTF,TGTGCCGTCAGGGGGACAGGCTGGGTCGGCTACACCTTC
TRBJ1-2,TRBV4-3,NA,NA,CASSQDGQRHGYTF,TGCGCCAGCAGCCAAGATGGCCAGAGGCATGGCTACACCTTC
TRBJ2-2,TRBV6-5,NA,NA,CASSYSPPAGELFF,TGTGCCAGCAGTTACTCCCCACCGGCCGGGGAGCTGTTTTTT
TRBJ1-3,TRBV5-3,NA,NA,CARSLGGLGDTIYF,TGTGCCAGAAGCTTGGGGGGACTGGGGGACACCATATATTTT
TRBJ2-7,TRBV7-2,NA,NA,CASSLPSGSREQYF,TGTGCCAGCAGTCTACCTTCAGGGTCGAGAGAGCAGTACTTC
TRBJ1-3,TRBV12-5,NA,NA,CASAGAGNTIYF,TGTGCTAGTGCAGGCGCTGGAAACACCATATATTTT
TRBJ2-7,TRBV29-1,NA,NA,CSLCRQVGRYEQYF,TGCAGCCTTTGTAGGCAGGTTGGCAGGTACGAGCAGTACTTC
TRBJ2-5,TRBV9,NA,NA,CASSVDGAKETQYF,TGTGCCAGCAGCGTAGATGGGGCGAAGGAGACCCAGTACTTC
TRBJ1-1,TRBV21-1,NA,NA,CASSKGQGINTATEAFF,TGTGCCAGCAGCAAAGGGCAGGGTATTAACACCGCGACTGAAGCTTTCTTT
TRBJ2-2,TRBV9,few,NA,CASSVAGARGELFF,TGTGCCAGCAGCGTAGCGGGAGCTCGCGGGGAGCTGTTTTTT
TRBJ1-1,TRBV6-5,NA,TRBD1,CASSSRDRGKNTEAFF,TGTGCCAGCAGTTCACGGGACAGGGGTAAGAACACTGAAGCTTTCTTT
TRBJ2-2,TRBV12-3/TRBV12-4,NA,TRBD2,CASKREATGELFF,TGTGCCAGCAAGCGGGAGGCCACCGGGGAGCTGTTTTTT
TRBJ1-3,TRBV6-1,once,NA,CASSDRGGRNTIYF,TGTGCCAGCAGTGACCGGGGGGGGAGAAACACCATATATTTT
TRBJ2-1,TRBV3-1/TRBV3-2,NA,NA,CASSLGGDEQFF,TGTGCCAGCAGCCTTGGCGGGGATGAGCAGTTCTTC
TRBJ2-7,TRBV2,NA,TRBD1,CASKVTGVSEQYF,TGTGCCAGCAAAGTGACAGGGGTCTCCGAGCAGTACTTC
TRBJ2-5,TRBV27,NA,NA,CASSDSPNRERDQYF,TGTGCCAGCAGTGACAGCCCAAACAGGGAGCGGGACCAGTACTTC
TRBJ2-3,TRBV5-1,NA,NA,CASSLWSSGTDTQYF,TGCGCCAGCAGCTTGTGGAGTAGTGGCACAGATACGCAGTATTTT
TRBJ1-2,TRBV18,NA,NA,CASSPRAGNYGYTF,TGTGCCAGCTCACCACGGGCAGGGAACTATGGCTACACCTTC
TRBJ2-7,TRBV7-2,NA,NA,CASSLLSRRHSYEQYF,TGTGCCAGCAGCTTATTGTCCCGGAGGCACTCCTACGAGCAGTACTTC
TRBJ2-7,TRBV28,NA,NA,CASIPGHSYEQYF,TGTGCCAGCATCCCGGGACACTCCTACGAGCAGTACTTC
TRBJ1-5,TRBV3-1/TRBV3-2,once,NA,CASSQAGPTSGQPQHF,TGTGCCAGCAGCCAAGCAGGACCAACCTCGGGGCAGCCCCAGCATTTT
TRBJ1-1,TRBV19,NA,TRBD1,CASSITGANTEAFF,TGTGCCAGTAGTATAACAGGGGCCAACACTGAAGCTTTCTTT
TRBJ1-5,TRBV14,NA,TRBD1,CASTTYRGRGQPQHF,TGTGCCAGCACGACGTACAGGGGGCGCGGTCAGCCCCAGCATTTT
TRBJ1-1,TRBV24-1,NA,TRBD1,CATSDRTGGSNTEAFF,TGTGCCACCAGTGATAGGACAGGGGGGTCGAACACTGAAGCTTTCTTT
TRBJ2-4,TRBV2,NA,NA,CASSLAVGGKNIQYF,TGTGCCAGCAGTTTGGCCGTGGGAGGCAAAAACATTCAGTACTTC
TRBJ2-7,TRBV7-6,NA,NA,CASSPRGSLSYEQYF,TGTGCCAGCAGCCCGAGGGGGAGCTTAAGCTACGAGCAGTACTTC
TRBJ1-6,TRBV14,NA,NA,CASSQDGTSPLHF,TGTGCCAGCAGCCAAGACGGTACTTCACCCCTCCACTTT
TRBJ2-6,TRBV6-2/TRBV6-3,NA,TRBD2,CASSYRGGHSGANVLTF,TGTGCCAGCAGTTACCGGGGGGGCCACTCTGGGGCCAACGTCCTGACTTTC
TRBJ2-3,TRBV14,NA,NA,CASSQGLSSTDTQYF,TGTGCCAGCAGCCAAGGGCTGTCTAGCACAGATACGCAGTATTTT
TRBJ1-2,TRBV5-1,NA,TRBD1,CASSLGPTGRGYTF,TGCGCCAGCAGCTTGGGACCGACAGGGAGAGGCTACACCTTC
TRBJ2-3,TRBV5-1,NA,NA,CASSFQAPTDTQYF,TGCGCCAGCAGCTTTCAGGCGCCCACAGATACGCAGTATTTT
TRBJ2-2,TRBV19,NA,NA,CASKQGRTNTGELFF,TGTGCCAGTAAACAGGGGAGGACGAACACCGGGGAGCTGTTTTTT
TRBJ1-1,TRBV20-1,NA,NA,CSAREDSEAFF,TGCAGTGCTAGGGAGGACAGTGAAGCTTTCTTT
TRBJ2-1,TRBV7-8,NA,NA,CASSFTSNNEQFF,TGTGCCAGCAGCTTTACTAGCAACAATGAGCAGTTCTTC
TRBJ2-7,TRBV18,NA,TRBD1,CASSPLVRDRGLDEQYF,TGTGCCAGCTCACCCTTAGTCCGGGACAGGGGGCTCGACGAGCAGTACTTC
TRBJ1-5,TRBV6-2/TRBV6-3,once,NA,CASSYRNRDGSNQPQHF,TGTGCCAGCAGTTACCGAAACAGGGACGGGAGCAATCAGCCCCAGCATTTT
TRBJ1-3,TRBV30,NA,NA,CAWSRGNSGNTIYF,TGTGCCTGGAGTCGCGGGAACTCTGGAAACACCATATATTTT
TRBJ1-5,TRBV7-4,NA,NA,CASSSFQGKMGQPQHF,TGTGCCAGCAGCTCCTTTCAGGGAAAAATGGGCCAGCCCCAGCATTTT
TRBJ2-7,TRBV5-1,NA,TRBD2,CASSLVSAGEHEQYF,TGCGCCAGCAGCTTGGTCTCTGCGGGAGAGCACGAGCAGTACTTC
TRBJ1-5,TRBV7-6,NA,NA,CASSFGDSNQPQHF,TGTGCCAGCAGCTTCGGGGATAGCAATCAGCCCCAGCATTTT
TRBJ1-2,TRBV2,NA,NA,CASSELGVGGYTF,TGTGCCAGCAGTGAACTAGGGGTGGGTGGCTACACCTTC